Below are 18 T cell receptor beta chains sequenced from a single sample in a study of blood T cell repertoires in COVID-19. Assay used: immunoSEQ multiplex PCR; TCRdb lists only in-frame clones, some missing. The sample carries about 270,000 clones, approximately 77% recorded once. Sequencing was performed on peripheral blood. Source of these receptors: a woman aged 18-35 years with acute or convalescent COVID-19.

The V call is TRBV14, the J call TRBJ1-2, with 7 nucleotides matching TRBD1. The junction had 7 bases not matched to a gene; V was cut back by 9 bases and J by 0 bases. Germline V gives CDR1 SGHDN, CDR2 FVKESK. The CDR3 is 14 residues long. The CDR3 sequence is CARNRTGSNYGYTF. In nucleotides, the CDR3 is TGTGCCAGGAATCGGACAGGTTCTAACTATGGCTACACCTTC.

The rearrangement joins TRBV9 to TRBJ1-4; D gene unclear. Germline CDR1 and CDR2: SGDLS and YYNGEE. The CDR3 is made up of 16 amino acids. Trimming stripped 4 bases from V and 6 bases from J, with 19 bases between. CDR3 bases: TGTGCCAGCAGCCCTAGACCGGGTCTAAGCGATGAAAAACTGTTTTTT. Its protein product is CASSPRPGLSDEKLFF.

The rearrangement links TRBV28 to TRBJ2-1, with D possibly TRBD1 on 5 matching bases. The V end lost 4 bases, the J end lost 8 bases, and 9 bases lay between the germline ends. Germline CDR1 and CDR2: MDHEN and SYDVKM. The CDR3 consists of 12 residues. This CDR3 is CASSSEGDEQFF. CDR3 DNA: TGTGCCAGCAGTTCAGAAGGGGATGAGCAGTTCTTC.

This clone occurred a few times. V gene TRBV3-1 (or the pseudogene TRBV3-2) combines with J gene TRBJ1-5; 7 bases line up with TRBD1. V lost 5 bases and J lost 3; bases outside the gene matches: 4. This CDR3 comprises 14 residues. Germline V gene lookup returns CDR1 LGHDT and CDR2 YNNKEL (reference sequence). Written as DNA, the CDR3 is TGTGCCAGCAGCATCAGGGGGACCAATCAGCCCCAGCATTTT. This codes for CASSIRGTNQPQHF.

The V gene is TRBV9, the J gene TRBJ1-2, with 12 positions matching TRBD1. CDR3 length: 18 amino acids. CDR1 and CDR2 from the germline V gene are SGDLS and YYNGEE. V lost 4 bases to trimming and J lost 2 bases; unmatched junction nucleotides: 12. The CDR3 protein is CASSLPRGQGARNYGYTF. The CDR3 DNA sequence: TGTGCCAGCAGCTTACCGAGGGGACAGGGGGCAAGGAACTATGGCTACACCTTC.

The chain is built from TRBV9 and TRBJ2-5; D not resolved. The CDR3 totals 13 residues. Trimming cost V 2 bases and J 0 bases, with 5 bases left between them. Germline assignment: CDR1 SGDLS and CDR2 YYNGEE. This CDR3 reads CASSVSYQETQYF. CDR3 bases: TGTGCCAGCAGCGTCTCTTACCAAGAGACCCAGTACTTC. The variable domain in full, completed from reference TRBV9 and TRBJ2-5, reads DSGVTQTPKHLITATGQRVTLRCSPRSGDLSVYWYQQSLDQGLQFLIQYYNGEERAKGNILERFSAQQFPDLHSELNLSSLELGDSALYFCASSVSYQETQYFGPGTRLLVL.

This rearrangement joins TRBV5-5 to TRBJ1-2; TRBD1 is a possible D gene (5 bases). The V end lost 4 bases, the J end lost 5 bases, and 21 bases lay between the germline ends. Germline V gene lookup returns CDR1 SGHKS and CDR2 YYEKEE (reference sequence). CDR3 size: 16 residues. In DNA form, the CDR3 reads TGTGCCAGCAGCCCAAGTACGGGGGATTTAGGATATGGCTACACCTTC. This gives the protein CASSPSTGDLGYGYTF.

The chain uses TRBV18 and TRBJ1-2; the D gene is possibly TRBD1 (6 bases). V was shortened by 4 bases and J by 7 bases, with 13 bases between the two germline ends. Germline CDR1 is KGHSH and CDR2 is LQKENI. The CDR3 is 13 amino acids. The CDR3 loop reads CASSLDRSFGYTF. The CDR3 coding sequence is TGTGCCAGCTCACTCGACAGGTCCTTTGGCTACACCTTC.

The J gene is TRBJ1-3, the V gene TRBV18; D unclear. This CDR3 has 16 amino acids. Germline CDR1 and CDR2: KGHSH and LQKENI. The V gene lost 6 bases and the J gene lost 1 base, with 16 bases spanning the gap. CDR3 residues: CASSHAGRGSGNTIYF. CDR3 bases: TGTGCCAGCTCCCATGCCGGGCGCGGGTCTGGAAACACCATATATTTT. Filled out from reference TRBV18 and TRBJ1-3, the complete variable domain reads NAGVMQNPRHLVRRRGQEARLRCSPMKGHSHVYWYRQLPEEGLKFMVYLQKENIIDESGMPKERFSAEFPKEGPSILRIQQVVRGDSAAYFCASSHAGRGSGNTIYFGEGSWLTVV.

This chain connects TRBV5-1 to TRBJ2-3; 8 nucleotides align to TRBD2. The ends lost 4 bases at V and 2 bases at J; junction bases unmatched: 6. This CDR3 spans 15 amino acids. Germline V lookup: CDR1 SGHRS, CDR2 YFSETQ. CDR3 protein: CASSDGTRLTDTQYF. The CDR3 region has the DNA TGCGCCAGCAGCGACGGGACTAGACTCACAGATACGCAGTATTTT.

V is TRBV27 and J is TRBJ1-3; tentatively, D is TRBD1 (6 bases). The V and J ends lost 2 bases and 0 bases respectively, with 14 bases between them. Germline loops: CDR1 MNHEY, CDR2 SMNVEV (reference sequence). The CDR3 totals 17 residues. The CDR3 here is CASSLRGGQNSGNTIYF. Written as DNA, the CDR3 is TGTGCCAGCAGTTTACGGGGGGGGCAGAACTCTGGAAACACCATATATTTT.

The chain uses TRBV19 and TRBJ2-7; 12 bases are a match to TRBD1. The CDR3 loop spans 14 amino acids. V was pared by 4 bases and J by 6 bases, with 4 bases of the junction left unmatched. Germline V CDR1 and CDR2: LNHDA, SQIVND (reference sequence). The CDR3 is CASSTRDRGREQYF. CDR3 in DNA: TGTGCCAGTAGTACTCGGGACAGGGGGCGCGAGCAGTACTTC. Based on the CDR3 plus reference TRBV19 and TRBJ2-7, the full variable domain is DGGITQSPKYLFRKEGQNVTLSCEQNLNHDAMYWYRQDPGQGLRLIYYSQIVNDFQKGDIAEGYSVSREKKESFPLTVTSAQKNPTAFYLCASSTRDRGREQYFGPGTRLTVT.

The rearrangement links TRBV6-5 to TRBJ1-1, with 10 bases matching TRBD1. This CDR3 has 14 residues. V lost 6 bases and J lost 10; bases outside the gene matches: 11. CDR1 and CDR2 from the germline V gene are MNHEY and SVGAGI. CDR3 sequence (DNA): TGTGCCAGCAGAACGGGGACAGGGGTGTTTGGAGCTTTCTTT. It encodes CASRTGTGVFGAFF.

V usage is TRBV13 and J usage is TRBJ2-7; no clear D gene. Germline loops: CDR1 PRHDT, CDR2 FYEKMQ (reference sequence). Trimming removed 1 base at V and 0 bases at J, with 10 bases between. The CDR3 covers 15 residues. The CDR3: CASSLVGNLSYEQYF. Here the CDR3 DNA reads TGTGCCAGCAGCTTAGTGGGCAACCTCTCCTACGAGCAGTACTTC.

This chain links TRBV6-2 or TRBV6-3 with TRBJ1-3, with 11 bases identical to TRBD1. The J segment lost 0 bases and the V segment lost 7 bases, leaving 11 bases of the junction unmatched. Germline CDR1 is MNHEY and CDR2 is SVGEGT. The CDR3 consists of 18 residues. The CDR3 spells CASTPRGTGGRSGNTIYF. The CDR3 bases are TGTGCCAGCACCCCCCGGGGGACAGGGGGTCGCTCTGGAAACACCATATATTTT.

The chain uses TRBV6-5 and TRBJ2-6; no firm D call. CDR1 is MNHEY, CDR2 SVGAGI, per germline. CDR3 size: 16 residues. Trimming removed 0 bases from V and 1 base from J, with 7 bases in between. The CDR3 DNA follows: TGTGCCAGCAGTTACTCGAGCCCATCTGGGGCCAACGTCCTGACTTTC. The encoded protein is CASSYSSPSGANVLTF.

This sequence joins TRBV4-3 and TRBJ1-1, with TRBD1 matching over 7 bases. The CDR3 contains 16 residues. Germline CDR1 LGHNA, CDR2 YSLEER. The junction had 10 bases not matched to a gene; V was cut back by 0 bases and J by 6 bases. CDR3 DNA: TGCGCCAGCAGCCAAGATCGGGCCTCCACAGGGGCTGAAGCTTTCTTT. Translating gives CASSQDRASTGAEAFF.

This clone has just one count. The chain couples TRBV5-6 to TRBJ2-1, with D possibly being TRBD1 (5 bases). The germline CDR1 and CDR2 sequences are SGHDT and YYEEEE. The CDR3 has 14 amino acids. Trimming took 0 bases from V and 7 from J, leaving 11 bases between them. CDR3 protein: CASSLAYRGNEQFF. Here the CDR3 DNA reads TGTGCCAGCAGCTTGGCGTATAGGGGAAATGAGCAGTTCTTC.